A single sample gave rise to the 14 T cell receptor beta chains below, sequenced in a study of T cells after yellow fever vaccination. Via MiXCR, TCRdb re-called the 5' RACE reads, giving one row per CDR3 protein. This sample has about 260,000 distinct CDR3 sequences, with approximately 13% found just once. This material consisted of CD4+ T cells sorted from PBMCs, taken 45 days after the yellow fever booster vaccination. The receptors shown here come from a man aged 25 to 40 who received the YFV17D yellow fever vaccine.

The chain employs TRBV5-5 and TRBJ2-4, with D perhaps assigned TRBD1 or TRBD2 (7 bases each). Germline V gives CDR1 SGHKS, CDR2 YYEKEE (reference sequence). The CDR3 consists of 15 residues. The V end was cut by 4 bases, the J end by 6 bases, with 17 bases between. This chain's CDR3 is CASSEAGQNLNIQYF. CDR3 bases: TGTGCCAGCAGCGAAGCGGGACAGAATCTAAACATTCAGTACTTC.

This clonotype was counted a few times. The CDR3 reads CATSDLHLPRQFF. The CDR3 coding sequence is TGTGCCACCAGTGATTTGCATCTACCACGGCAGTTCTTC. V and J are TRBV24-1 and TRBJ2-1; unclear D gene. Germline-derived CDR1 and CDR2 are KGHDR and SFDVKD. V was clipped by 0 bases and J by 12 bases, with 11 bases between them. The CDR3 totals 13 residues.

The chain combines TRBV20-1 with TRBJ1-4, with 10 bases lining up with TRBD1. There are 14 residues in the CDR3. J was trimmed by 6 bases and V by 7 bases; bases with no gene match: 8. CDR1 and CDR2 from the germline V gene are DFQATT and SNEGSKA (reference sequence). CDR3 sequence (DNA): TGCAGTGTCACGGGGGGGACAGGGGATGAAAAACTGTTTTTT. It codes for CSVTGGTGDEKLFF.

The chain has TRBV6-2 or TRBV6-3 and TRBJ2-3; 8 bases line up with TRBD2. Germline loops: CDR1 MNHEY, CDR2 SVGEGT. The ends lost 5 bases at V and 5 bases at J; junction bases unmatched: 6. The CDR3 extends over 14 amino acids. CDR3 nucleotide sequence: TGTGCCAGCAGTCTGATTAGCGGGATAGATACGCAGTATTTT. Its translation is CASSLISGIDTQYF.

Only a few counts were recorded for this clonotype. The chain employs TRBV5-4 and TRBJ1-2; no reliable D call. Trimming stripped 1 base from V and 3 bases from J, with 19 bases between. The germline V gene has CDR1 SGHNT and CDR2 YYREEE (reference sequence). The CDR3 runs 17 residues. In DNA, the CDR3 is TGTGCCAGCAGCTTGAAGTTCCCCCGCAGAGATCACTATGGCTACACCTTC. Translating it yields CASSLKFPRRDHYGYTF.

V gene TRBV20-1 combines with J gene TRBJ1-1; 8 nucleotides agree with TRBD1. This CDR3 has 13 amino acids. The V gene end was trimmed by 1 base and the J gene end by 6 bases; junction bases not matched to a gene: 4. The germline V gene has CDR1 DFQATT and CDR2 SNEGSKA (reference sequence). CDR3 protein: CSARAGGIAEAFF. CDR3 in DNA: TGCAGTGCTAGAGCAGGGGGCATCGCTGAAGCTTTCTTT.

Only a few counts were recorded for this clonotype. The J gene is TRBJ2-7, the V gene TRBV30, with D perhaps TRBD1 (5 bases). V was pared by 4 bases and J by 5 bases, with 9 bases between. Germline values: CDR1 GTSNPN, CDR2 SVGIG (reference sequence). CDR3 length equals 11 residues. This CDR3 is CAWNRNDEQYF. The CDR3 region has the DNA TGTGCCTGGAACAGGAACGACGAGCAGTACTTC. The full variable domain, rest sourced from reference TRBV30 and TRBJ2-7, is SQTIHQWPATLVQPVGSPLSLECTVEGTSNPNLYWYRQAAGRGLQLLFYSVGIGQISSEVPQNLSASRPQDRQFILSSKKLLLSDSGFYLCAWNRNDEQYFGPGTRLTVT.

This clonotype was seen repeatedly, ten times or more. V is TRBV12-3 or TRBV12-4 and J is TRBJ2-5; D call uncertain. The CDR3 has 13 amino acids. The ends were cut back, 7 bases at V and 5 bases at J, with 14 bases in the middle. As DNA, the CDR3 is TGTGCCAGCACCCTCCCCGCGTCCGAGACCCAGTACTTC. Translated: CASTLPASETQYF.

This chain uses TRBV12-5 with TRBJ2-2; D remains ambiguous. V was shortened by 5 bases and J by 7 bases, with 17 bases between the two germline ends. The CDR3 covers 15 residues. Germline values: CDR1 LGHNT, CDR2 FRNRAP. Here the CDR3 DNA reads TGTGCTAGTGGTCCCGCGACCGAACTTTACGGGGAGCTGTTTTTT. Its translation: CASGPATELYGELFF.

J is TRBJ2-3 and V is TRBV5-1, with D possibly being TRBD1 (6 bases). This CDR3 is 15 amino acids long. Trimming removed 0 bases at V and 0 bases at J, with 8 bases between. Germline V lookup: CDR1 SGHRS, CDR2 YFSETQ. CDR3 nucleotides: TGCGCCAGCAGCTTGGTGCAGGGGAGCACAGATACGCAGTATTTT. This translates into CASSLVQGSTDTQYF. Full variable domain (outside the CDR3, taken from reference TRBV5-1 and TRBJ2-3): KAGVTQTPRYLIKTRGQQVTLSCSPISGHRSVSWYQQTPGQGLQFLFEYFSETQRNKGNFPGRFSGRQFSNSRSEMNVSTLELGDSALYLCASSLVQGSTDTQYFGPGTRLTVL.

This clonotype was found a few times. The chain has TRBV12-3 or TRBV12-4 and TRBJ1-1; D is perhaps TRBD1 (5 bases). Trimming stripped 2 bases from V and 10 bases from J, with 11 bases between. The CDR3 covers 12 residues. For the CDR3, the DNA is TGTGCCAGCAGTTTACGGGGGAAAGGAGCTTTCTTT. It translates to CASSLRGKGAFF.

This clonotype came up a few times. CDR3 sequence (DNA): TGTGCCAGCAGCCCCCTGGTAGCGGGAGGGAATGAGCAGTTCTTC. Translation: CASSPLVAGGNEQFF. The chain combines TRBV6-2 or TRBV6-3 with TRBJ2-1; TRBD2 matches at 11 bases. Trimming took 6 bases from V and 7 from J; bases not matched to a gene: 8. This CDR3 region has 15 residues. Per the germline V gene, CDR1 is MNHEY and CDR2 is SVGEGT.

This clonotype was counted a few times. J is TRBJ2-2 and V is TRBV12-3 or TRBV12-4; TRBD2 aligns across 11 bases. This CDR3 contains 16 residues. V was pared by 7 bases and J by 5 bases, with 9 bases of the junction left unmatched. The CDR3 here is CASIPGTSGTTGELFF. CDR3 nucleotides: TGTGCCAGCATCCCGGGGACTAGCGGCACGACCGGGGAGCTGTTTTTT.

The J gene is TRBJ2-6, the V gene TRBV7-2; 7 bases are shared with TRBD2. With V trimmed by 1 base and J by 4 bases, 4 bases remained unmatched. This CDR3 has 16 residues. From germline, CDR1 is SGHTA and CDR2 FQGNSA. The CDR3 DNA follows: TGTGCCAGCAGCTTAGTTCGGGGGGTCGGGGCCAACGTCCTGACTTTC. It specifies CASSLVRGVGANVLTF.